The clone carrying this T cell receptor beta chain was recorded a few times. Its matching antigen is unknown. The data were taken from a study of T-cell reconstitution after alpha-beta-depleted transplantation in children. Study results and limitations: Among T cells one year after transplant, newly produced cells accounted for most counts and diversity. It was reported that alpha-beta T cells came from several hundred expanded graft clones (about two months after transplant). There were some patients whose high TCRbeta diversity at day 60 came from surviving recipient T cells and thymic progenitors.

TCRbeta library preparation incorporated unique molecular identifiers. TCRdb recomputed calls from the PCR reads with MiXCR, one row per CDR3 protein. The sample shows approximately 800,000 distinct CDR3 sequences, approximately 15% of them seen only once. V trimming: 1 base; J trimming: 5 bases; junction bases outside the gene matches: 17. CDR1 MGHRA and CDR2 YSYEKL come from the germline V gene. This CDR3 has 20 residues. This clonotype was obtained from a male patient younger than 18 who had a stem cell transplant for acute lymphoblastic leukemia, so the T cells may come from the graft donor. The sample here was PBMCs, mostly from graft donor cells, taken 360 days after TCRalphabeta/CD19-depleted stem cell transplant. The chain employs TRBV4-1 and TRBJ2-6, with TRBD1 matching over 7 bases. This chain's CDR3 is CASSQVRHRQGFRWANVLTF. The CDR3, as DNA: TGCGCCAGCAGCCAAGTCAGACATCGACAGGGTTTCCGTTGGGCCAACGTCCTGACTTTC.